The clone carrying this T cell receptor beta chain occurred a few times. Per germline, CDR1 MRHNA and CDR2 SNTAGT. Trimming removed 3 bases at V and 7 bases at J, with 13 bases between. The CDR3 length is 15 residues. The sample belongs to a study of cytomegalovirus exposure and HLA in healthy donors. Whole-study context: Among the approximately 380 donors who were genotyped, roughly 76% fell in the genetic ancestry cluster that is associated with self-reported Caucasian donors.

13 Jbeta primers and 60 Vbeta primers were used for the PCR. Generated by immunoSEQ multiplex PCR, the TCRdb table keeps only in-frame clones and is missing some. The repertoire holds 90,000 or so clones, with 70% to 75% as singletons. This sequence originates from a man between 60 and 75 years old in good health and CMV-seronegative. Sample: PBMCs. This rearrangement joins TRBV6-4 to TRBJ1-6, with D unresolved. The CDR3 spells CASSESGISNSPLHF. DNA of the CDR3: TGTGCCAGCAGTGAGTCAGGCATTTCCAATTCACCCCTCCACTTT.